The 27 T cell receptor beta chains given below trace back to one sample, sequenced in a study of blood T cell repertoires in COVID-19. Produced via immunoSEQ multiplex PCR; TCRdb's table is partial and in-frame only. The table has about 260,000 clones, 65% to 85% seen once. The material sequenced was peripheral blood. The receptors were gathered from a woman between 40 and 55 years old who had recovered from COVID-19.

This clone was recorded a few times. CDR3 sequence: CASSEAINQPQHF. As DNA, the CDR3 is TGTGCCAGCAGTGAAGCCATCAATCAGCCCCAGCATTTT. The chain is built from TRBV2 and TRBJ1-5; unclear D gene. The CDR3 has 13 residues. Trimming stripped 0 bases from V and 3 bases from J, with 3 bases between. Per germline, CDR1 SNHLY and CDR2 FYNNEI.

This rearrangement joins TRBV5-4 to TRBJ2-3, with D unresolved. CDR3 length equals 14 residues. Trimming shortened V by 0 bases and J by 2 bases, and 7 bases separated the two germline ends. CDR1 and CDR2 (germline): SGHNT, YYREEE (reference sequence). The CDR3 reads CASSLETFTDTQYF. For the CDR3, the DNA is TGTGCCAGCAGCTTGGAGACTTTCACAGATACGCAGTATTTT.

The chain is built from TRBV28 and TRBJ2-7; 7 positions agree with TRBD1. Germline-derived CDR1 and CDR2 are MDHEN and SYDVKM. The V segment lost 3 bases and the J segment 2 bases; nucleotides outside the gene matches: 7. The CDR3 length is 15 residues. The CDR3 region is CASSFGRGRTYEQYF. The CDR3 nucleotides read TGTGCCAGCAGTTTCGGTAGGGGGCGTACCTACGAGCAGTACTTC.

DNA of the CDR3: TGTGCCAGTAGGGACACCGGGACAGGGGTTCAGCCCCAGCATTTT. Translation gives CASRDTGTGVQPQHF. V gene TRBV19 combines with J gene TRBJ1-5, with TRBD1 identical over 10 bases. Germline CDR1 and CDR2: LNHDA and SQIVND (reference sequence). After removal of 6 bases from V and 6 bases from J, the junction contained 8 bases not matched to a gene. The CDR3 totals 15 residues. Combining the CDR3 with reference TRBV19 and TRBJ1-5 gives the whole variable domain DGGITQSPKYLFRKEGQNVTLSCEQNLNHDAMYWYRQDPGQGLRLIYYSQIVNDFQKGDIAEGYSVSREKKESFPLTVTSAQKNPTAFYLCASRDTGTGVQPQHFGDGTRLSIL.

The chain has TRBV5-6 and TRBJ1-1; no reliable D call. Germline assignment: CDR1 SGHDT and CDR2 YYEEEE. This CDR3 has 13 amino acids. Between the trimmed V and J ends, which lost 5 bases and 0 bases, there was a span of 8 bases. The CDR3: CASRRRLNTEAFF. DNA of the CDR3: TGTGCCAGCAGGCGCAGGTTGAACACTGAAGCTTTCTTT. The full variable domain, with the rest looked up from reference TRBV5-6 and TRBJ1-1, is DAGVTQSPTHLIKTRGQQVTLRCSPKSGHDTVSWYQQALGQGPQFIFQYYEEEERQRGNFPDRFSGHQFPNYSSELNVNALLLGDSALYLCASRRRLNTEAFFGQGTRLTVV.

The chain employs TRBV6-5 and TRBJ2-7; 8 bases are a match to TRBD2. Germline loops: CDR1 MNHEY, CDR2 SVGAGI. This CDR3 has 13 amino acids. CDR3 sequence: CGLGRGVSYEQYF. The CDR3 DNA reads TGTGGTCTAGGGCGGGGGGTCTCCTACGAGCAGTACTTC.

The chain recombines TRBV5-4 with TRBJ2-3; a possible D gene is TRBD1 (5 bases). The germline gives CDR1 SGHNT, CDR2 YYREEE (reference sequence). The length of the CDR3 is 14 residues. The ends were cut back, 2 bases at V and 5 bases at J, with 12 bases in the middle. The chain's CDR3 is CASSFIRALDTQYF. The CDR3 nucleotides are TGTGCCAGCAGCTTCATCAGGGCCTTAGATACGCAGTATTTT.

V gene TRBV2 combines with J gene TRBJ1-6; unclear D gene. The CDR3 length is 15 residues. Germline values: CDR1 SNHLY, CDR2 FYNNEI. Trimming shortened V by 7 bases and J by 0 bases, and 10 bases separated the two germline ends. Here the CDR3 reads CASTEESSYNSPLHF. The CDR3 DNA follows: TGTGCCAGCACCGAGGAAAGCTCCTATAATTCACCCCTCCACTTT.

The CDR3 is CASSLAGETGELFF. The CDR3 coding sequence is TGCGCCAGCAGCTTGGCGGGGGAGACCGGGGAGCTGTTTTTT. The chain links TRBV5-1 to TRBJ2-2; possible D gene TRBD2, 6 bases. The V end lost 0 bases, the J end lost 5 bases, and 8 bases lay between the germline ends. Germline assignment: CDR1 SGHRS and CDR2 YFSETQ. The CDR3 covers 14 residues.

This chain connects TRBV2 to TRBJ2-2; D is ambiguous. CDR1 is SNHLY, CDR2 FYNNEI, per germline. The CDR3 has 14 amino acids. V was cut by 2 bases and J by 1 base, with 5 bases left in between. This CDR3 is CASSERENTGELFF. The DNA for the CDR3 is TGTGCCAGCAGTGAAAGAGAGAACACCGGGGAGCTGTTTTTT.

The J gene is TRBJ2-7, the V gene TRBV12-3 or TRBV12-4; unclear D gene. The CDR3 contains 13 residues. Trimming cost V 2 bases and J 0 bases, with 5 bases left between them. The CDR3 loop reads CASSLLSSYEQYF. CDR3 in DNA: TGTGCCAGCAGTTTATTGAGCTCCTACGAGCAGTACTTC.

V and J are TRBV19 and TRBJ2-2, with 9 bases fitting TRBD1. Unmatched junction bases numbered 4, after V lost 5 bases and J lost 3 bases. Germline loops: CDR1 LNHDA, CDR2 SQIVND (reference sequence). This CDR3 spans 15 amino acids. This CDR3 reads CASSRGQGYTGELFF. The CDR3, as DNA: TGTGCCAGTAGTCGGGGACAGGGATACACCGGGGAGCTGTTTTTT. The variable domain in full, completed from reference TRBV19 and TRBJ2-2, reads DGGITQSPKYLFRKEGQNVTLSCEQNLNHDAMYWYRQDPGQGLRLIYYSQIVNDFQKGDIAEGYSVSREKKESFPLTVTSAQKNPTAFYLCASSRGQGYTGELFFGEGSRLTVL.

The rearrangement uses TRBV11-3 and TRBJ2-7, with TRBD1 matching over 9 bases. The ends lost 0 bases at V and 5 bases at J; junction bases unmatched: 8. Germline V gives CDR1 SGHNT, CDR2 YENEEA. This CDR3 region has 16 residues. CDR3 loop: CASSLDLGTGLHEQYF. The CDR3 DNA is TGTGCCAGCAGCTTAGATCTCGGGACAGGGCTTCACGAGCAGTACTTC. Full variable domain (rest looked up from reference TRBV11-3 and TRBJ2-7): EAGVVQSPRYKIIEKKQPVAFWCNPISGHNTLYWYLQNLGQGPELLIRYENEEAVDDSQLPKDRFSAERLKGVDSTLKIQPAELGDSAVYLCASSLDLGTGLHEQYFGPGTRLTVT.

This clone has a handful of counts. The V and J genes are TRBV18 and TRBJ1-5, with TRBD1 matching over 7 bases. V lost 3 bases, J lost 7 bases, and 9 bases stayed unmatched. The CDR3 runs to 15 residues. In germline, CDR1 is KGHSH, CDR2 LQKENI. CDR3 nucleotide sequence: TGTGCCAGCTCACCTGGGACAGTGACCGGGCAGCCCCAGCATTTT. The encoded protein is CASSPGTVTGQPQHF.

CDR3 region: CASSEQRVIEGEQYF. CDR3 nucleotides: TGTGCCAGCAGTGAACAGCGGGTTATTGAGGGCGAGCAGTACTTC. The genes are TRBV6-1 and TRBJ2-7; weak D call: TRBD2 (6 bases). The CDR3 runs to 15 residues. With 2 bases removed from V and 6 bases from J, the gap between germline ends came to 17 bases. Germline values: CDR1 MNHNS, CDR2 SASEGT.

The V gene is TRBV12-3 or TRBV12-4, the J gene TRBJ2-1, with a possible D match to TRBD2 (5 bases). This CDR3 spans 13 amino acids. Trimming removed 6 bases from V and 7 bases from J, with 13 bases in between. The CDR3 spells CASRLGPGNEQFF. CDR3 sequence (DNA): TGTGCCAGCAGACTTGGGCCGGGGAATGAGCAGTTCTTC.

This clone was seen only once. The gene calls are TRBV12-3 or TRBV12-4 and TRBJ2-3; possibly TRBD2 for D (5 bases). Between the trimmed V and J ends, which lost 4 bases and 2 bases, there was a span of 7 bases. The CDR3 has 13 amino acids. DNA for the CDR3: TGTGCCAGCAGTTCGGGAAACACAGATACGCAGTATTTT. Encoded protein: CASSSGNTDTQYF.

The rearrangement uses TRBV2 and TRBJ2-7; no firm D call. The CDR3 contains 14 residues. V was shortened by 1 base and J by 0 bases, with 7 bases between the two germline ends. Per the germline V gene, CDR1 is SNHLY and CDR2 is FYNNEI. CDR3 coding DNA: TGTGCCAGCAGTGAAGAATACAGCTCCTACGAGCAGTACTTC. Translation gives CASSEEYSSYEQYF.

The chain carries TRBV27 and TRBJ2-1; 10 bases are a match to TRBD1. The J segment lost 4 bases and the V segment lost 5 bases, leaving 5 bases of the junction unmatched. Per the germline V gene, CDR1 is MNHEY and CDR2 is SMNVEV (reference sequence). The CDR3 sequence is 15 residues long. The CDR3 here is CASSRQGARYNEQFF. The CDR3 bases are TGTGCCAGCAGTAGACAGGGGGCAAGGTACAATGAGCAGTTCTTC.

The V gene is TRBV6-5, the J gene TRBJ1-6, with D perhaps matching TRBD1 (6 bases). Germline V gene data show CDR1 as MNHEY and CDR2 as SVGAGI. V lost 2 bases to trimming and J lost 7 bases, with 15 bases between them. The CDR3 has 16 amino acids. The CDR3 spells CASSYGQDRLNSPLHF. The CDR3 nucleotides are TGTGCCAGCAGTTACGGTCAGGACAGATTAAATTCACCCCTCCACTTT.

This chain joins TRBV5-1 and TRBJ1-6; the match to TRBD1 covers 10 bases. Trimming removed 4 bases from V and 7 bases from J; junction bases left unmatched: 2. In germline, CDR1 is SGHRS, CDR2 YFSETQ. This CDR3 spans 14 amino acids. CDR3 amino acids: CASSEGQGNSPLHF. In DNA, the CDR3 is TGCGCCAGCAGCGAGGGACAGGGGAATTCACCCCTCCACTTT.

CDR3 sequence reads: CATRETGQSYGYTF. DNA of the CDR3: TGTGCCACCAGGGAAACCGGACAGAGCTATGGCTACACCTTC. The chain couples TRBV15 to TRBJ1-2; tentatively, D is TRBD1 (6 bases). This CDR3 has 14 residues. CDR1 is LNHNV, CDR2 YYDKDF, per germline (reference sequence). V lost 6 bases and J 4 bases, leaving 15 bases between the germline ends.

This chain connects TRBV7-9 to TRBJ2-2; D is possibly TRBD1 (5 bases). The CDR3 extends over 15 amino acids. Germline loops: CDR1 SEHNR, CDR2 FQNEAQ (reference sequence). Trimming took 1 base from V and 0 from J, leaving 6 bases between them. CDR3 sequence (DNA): TGTGCCAGCAGCTTAGAGGGGACGAACACCGGGGAGCTGTTTTTT. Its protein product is CASSLEGTNTGELFF.

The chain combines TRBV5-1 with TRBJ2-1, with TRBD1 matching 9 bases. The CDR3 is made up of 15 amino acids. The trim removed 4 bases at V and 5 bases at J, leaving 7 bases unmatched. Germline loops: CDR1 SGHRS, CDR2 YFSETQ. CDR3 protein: CASSLLGTGNNEQFF. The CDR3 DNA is TGCGCCAGCAGCCTCCTGGGGACAGGGAACAATGAGCAGTTCTTC.

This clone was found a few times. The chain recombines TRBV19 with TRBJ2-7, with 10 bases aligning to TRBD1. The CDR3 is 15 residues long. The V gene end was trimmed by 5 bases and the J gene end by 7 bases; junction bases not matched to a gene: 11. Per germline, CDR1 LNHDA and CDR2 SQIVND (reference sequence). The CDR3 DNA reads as TGTGCCAGTAGTGCCCCCGGACAGGGGGAAGGGGAGCAGTACTTC. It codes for CASSAPGQGEGEQYF.

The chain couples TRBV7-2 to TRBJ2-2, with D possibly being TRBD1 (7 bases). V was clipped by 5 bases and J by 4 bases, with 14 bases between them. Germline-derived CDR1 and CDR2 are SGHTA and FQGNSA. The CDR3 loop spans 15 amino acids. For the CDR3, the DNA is TGTGCCAGCAGCAAAAGACAGGGAGGCACCGGGGAGCTGTTTTTT. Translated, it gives CASSKRQGGTGELFF.

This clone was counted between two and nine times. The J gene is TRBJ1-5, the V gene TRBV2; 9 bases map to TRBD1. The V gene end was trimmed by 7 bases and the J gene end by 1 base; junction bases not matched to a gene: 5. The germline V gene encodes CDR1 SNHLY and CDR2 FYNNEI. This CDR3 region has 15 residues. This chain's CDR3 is CASNLQGASNQPQHF. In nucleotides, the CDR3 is TGTGCCAGCAATTTACAGGGGGCGAGCAATCAGCCCCAGCATTTT.